The present TCR beta chain was sequenced within a study of technical replicates of blood from a few donors. Clones were read by immunoSEQ multiplex PCR, and TCRdb kept only the in-frame ones, dropping some. The sample carries approximately 94,000 clones, 90% to 97% recorded once. Sequencing was performed on T cells isolated from PBMCs. The receptor was derived from a human donor in good health.

This chain's CDR3 is CSVAGSYNEQFF. The DNA of the CDR3 is TGCAGCGTTGCCGGGTCCTACAATGAGCAGTTCTTC. V gene TRBV29-1 combines with J gene TRBJ2-1; D not resolved. The CDR3 spans 12 residues. Germline V gene sequence: CDR1 SQVTM, CDR2 ANQGSEA. The ends were cut back, 4 bases at V and 1 base at J, with 5 bases in the middle.